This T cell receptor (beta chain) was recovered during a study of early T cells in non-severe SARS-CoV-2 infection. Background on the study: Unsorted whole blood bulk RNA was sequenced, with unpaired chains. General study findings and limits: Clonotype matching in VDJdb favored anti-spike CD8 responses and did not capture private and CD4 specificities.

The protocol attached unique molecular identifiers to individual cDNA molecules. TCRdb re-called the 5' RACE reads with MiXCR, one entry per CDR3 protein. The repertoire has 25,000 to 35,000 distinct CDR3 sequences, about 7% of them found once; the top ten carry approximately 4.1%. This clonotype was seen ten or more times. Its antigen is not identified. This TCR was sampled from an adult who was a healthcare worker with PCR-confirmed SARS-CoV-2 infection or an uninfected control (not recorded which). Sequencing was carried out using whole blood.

DNA for the CDR3: TGTGCCAGCAGCGGGGGGCGGGACCCTTCGAATACGCAGTATTTT. It yields the protein CASSGGRDPSNTQYF. The rearrangement links TRBV6-6 to TRBJ2-3; D is perhaps TRBD2 (7 bases). The CDR3 spans 15 residues. Germline CDR1 reads MNHNY; CDR2 reads SVGAGI (reference sequence). Trimming shortened V by 6 bases and J by 7 bases, and 20 bases separated the two germline ends.